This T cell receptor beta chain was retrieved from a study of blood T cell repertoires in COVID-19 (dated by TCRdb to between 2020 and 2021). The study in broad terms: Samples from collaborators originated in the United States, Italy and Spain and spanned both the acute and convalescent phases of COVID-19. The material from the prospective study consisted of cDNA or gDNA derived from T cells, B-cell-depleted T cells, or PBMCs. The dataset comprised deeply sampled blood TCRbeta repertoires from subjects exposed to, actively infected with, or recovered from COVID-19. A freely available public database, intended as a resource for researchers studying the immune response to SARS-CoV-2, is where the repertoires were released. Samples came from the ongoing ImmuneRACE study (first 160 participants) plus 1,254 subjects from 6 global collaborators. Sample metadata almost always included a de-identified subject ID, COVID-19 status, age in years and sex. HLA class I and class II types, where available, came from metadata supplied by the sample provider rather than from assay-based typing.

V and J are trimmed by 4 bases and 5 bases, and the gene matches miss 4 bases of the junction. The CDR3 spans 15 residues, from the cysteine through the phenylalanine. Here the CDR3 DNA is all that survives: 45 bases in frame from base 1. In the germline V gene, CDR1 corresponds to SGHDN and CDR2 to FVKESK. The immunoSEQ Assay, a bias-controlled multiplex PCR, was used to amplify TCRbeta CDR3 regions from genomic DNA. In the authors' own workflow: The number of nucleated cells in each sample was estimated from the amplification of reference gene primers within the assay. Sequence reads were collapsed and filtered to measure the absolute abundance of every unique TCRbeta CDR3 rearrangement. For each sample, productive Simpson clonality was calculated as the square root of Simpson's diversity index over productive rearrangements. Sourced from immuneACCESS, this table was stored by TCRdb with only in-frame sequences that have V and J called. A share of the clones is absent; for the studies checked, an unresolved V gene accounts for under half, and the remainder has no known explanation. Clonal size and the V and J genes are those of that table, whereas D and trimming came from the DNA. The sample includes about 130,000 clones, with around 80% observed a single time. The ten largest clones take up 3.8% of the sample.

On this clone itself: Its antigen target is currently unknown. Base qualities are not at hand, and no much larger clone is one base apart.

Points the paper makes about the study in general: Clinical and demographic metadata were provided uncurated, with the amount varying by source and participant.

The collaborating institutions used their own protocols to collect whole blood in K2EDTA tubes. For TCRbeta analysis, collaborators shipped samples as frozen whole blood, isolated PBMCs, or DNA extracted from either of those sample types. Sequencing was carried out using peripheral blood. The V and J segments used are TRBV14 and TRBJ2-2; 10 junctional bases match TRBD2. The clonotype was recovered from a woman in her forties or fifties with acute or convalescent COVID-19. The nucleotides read TGTGCCAGCAGCCGAATAGCGGGAGGAACCGGGGAGCTGTTTTTT. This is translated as CASSRIAGGTGELFF.